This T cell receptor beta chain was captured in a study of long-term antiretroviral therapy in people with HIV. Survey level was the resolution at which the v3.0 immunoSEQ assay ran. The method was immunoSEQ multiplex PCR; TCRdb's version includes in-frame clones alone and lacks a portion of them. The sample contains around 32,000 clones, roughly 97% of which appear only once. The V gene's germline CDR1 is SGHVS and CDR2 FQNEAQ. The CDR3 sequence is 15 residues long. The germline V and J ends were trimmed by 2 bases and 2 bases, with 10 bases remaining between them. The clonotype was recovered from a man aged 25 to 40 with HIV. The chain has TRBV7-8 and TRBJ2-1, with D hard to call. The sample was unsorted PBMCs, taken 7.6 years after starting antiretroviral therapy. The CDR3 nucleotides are TGTGCCAGCAGCTTAAGGGAACGGGCCTACAATGAGCAGTTCTTC. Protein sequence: CASSLRERAYNEQFF.